These 15 T cell receptor beta chains were sequenced from one sample in a study of CD8 T cells in ankylosing spondylitis. Study-level results: A motif of 7 to 9 highly homologous TCR beta variants was seen as apparently characteristic of ankylosing spondylitis blood.

One entry per CDR3 protein results from TCRdb running MiXCR on the 5' RACE reads. The sample consists of 800,000 to 900,000 distinct CDR3 sequences, 10% to 15% of them appearing once. Their cognate antigens are unknown. The sequenced material came from blood, either unsorted or a sorted T cell fraction (not recorded which). The receptors stem from a male donor with ankylosing spondylitis.

The sample holds a few counts of this clonotype. This chain links TRBV28 with TRBJ1-2; D possibly corresponds to TRBD1 (6 bases). V was shortened by 11 bases and J by 4 bases, with 14 bases between the two germline ends. The CDR3 runs to 12 residues. CDR1 is MDHEN, CDR2 SYDVKM, per germline. DNA of the CDR3: TGTGCCTCCGGGGGGGGCCGCTATGGCTACACCTTC. Its translation is CASGGGRYGYTF.

Concerning this clonotype: At one of its ends the junction is not consistent with the germline gene, which may arise from a read error. The CDR3 here is CASSLVGQHPTSHTRELFF. CDR3 coding DNA: TGTGCCAGCAGCTTAGTGGGACAACACCCTACTTCCCACACCAGGGAGCTGTTTTTT. The chain is built from TRBV7-6 and TRBJ2-2, with D perhaps matching TRBD1 (6 bases). CDR3 size: 19 residues. Germline V gene data show CDR1 as SGHVS and CDR2 as FNYEAQ.

V gene TRBV25-1 combines with J gene TRBJ2-1; D ambiguous. V was trimmed by 3 bases and J by 3 bases, leaving 12 bases between them. This CDR3 is 15 amino acids long. CDR1 MGHDK and CDR2 SYGVNS come from the germline V gene. For the CDR3, the DNA is TGTGCCAGCAGTGATTACTCACATCGCTACAATGAGCAGTTCTTC. Protein: CASSDYSHRYNEQFF.

In this sample, this clonotype turned up many times. This chain joins TRBV29-1 and TRBJ2-3, with no clear D. The germline V gene encodes CDR1 SQVTM and CDR2 ANQGSEA. V was cut by 7 bases and J by 11 bases, with 16 bases left in between. The CDR3 is made up of 11 amino acids. The CDR3 DNA reads TGCAGCGGCCGACCGATCGTGGGGCAGTATTTT. Translating gives CSGRPIVGQYF.

This clonotype has just a few counts. This chain joins TRBV5-1 and TRBJ2-2; no clear D gene. The CDR3 contains 17 residues. V dropped 1 base and J dropped 1 base, with 14 bases sitting between them. Germline loops: CDR1 SGHRS, CDR2 YFSETQ. CDR3 amino acids: CASSLRPVLRNTGELFF. CDR3 coding DNA: TGCGCCAGCAGCTTGCGCCCCGTTCTCAGGAACACCGGGGAGCTGTTTTTT.

The V call is TRBV7-2, the J call TRBJ1-4; D not resolved. V lost 6 bases and J lost 7, with 15 bases in between. CDR3 length: 14 amino acids. Germline V gene lookup returns CDR1 SGHTA and CDR2 FQGNSA. CDR3 nucleotide sequence: TGTGCCAGCAGTAAGGCCTATCTAGGTGAAAAACTGTTTTTT. This encodes CASSKAYLGEKLFF.

This clonotype was detected many times. CDR3 sequence (DNA): TGTGCCAGCAGTTTATCGGGGGCAGATACGCAGTATTTT. It yields the protein CASSLSGADTQYF. The rearrangement joins TRBV28 to TRBJ2-3; D might be TRBD2 (6 bases). Germline V gene sequence: CDR1 MDHEN, CDR2 SYDVKM. Trimming removed 1 base at V and 4 bases at J, with 6 bases between. CDR3 length equals 13 residues.

This clonotype was detected only a few times. The chain carries TRBV5-1 and TRBJ2-1, with TRBD1 matching over 11 bases. The germline CDR1 and CDR2 sequences are SGHRS and YFSETQ. The V segment lost 3 bases and the J segment 9 bases; nucleotides outside the gene matches: 8. The CDR3 totals 15 residues. In DNA form, the CDR3 reads TGCGCCAGCAGCTGGGGGGACAGGGGGACGGGTGAGCAGTTCTTC. Its translation: CASSWGDRGTGEQFF.

This clonotype has just a few counts. This chain links TRBV6-1 with TRBJ2-7; 8 bases are shared with TRBD1. Germline V gene data show CDR1 as MNHNS and CDR2 as SASEGT. This CDR3 has 15 amino acids. J was trimmed by 0 bases and V by 7 bases; bases with no gene match: 8. The CDR3 loop is CASKAPGTGSYEQYF. The CDR3 DNA reads TGTGCCAGCAAAGCCCCTGGGACAGGCTCCTACGAGCAGTACTTC.

This clonotype came up a few times. This chain links TRBV15 with TRBJ2-1; 15 bases are shared with TRBD2. The CDR3 has 14 residues. CDR1 is LNHNV and CDR2 is YYDKDF in the germline V gene (reference sequence). The J segment lost 14 bases and the V segment lost 0 bases, leaving 2 bases of the junction unmatched. As DNA, the CDR3 is TGTGCCACCAGCAGAGATGGACTAGCGGGAGGGAAGTTCTTC. This encodes CATSRDGLAGGKFF.

This clonotype was picked up many times. The genes are TRBV5-5 and TRBJ1-4, with 7 nucleotides matching TRBD1. CDR3 size: 17 residues. Germline V gene sequence: CDR1 SGHKS, CDR2 YYEKEE (reference sequence). V lost 4 bases, J lost 10 bases, and 19 bases stayed unmatched. In DNA, the CDR3 is TGTGCCAGCAGCCGGGACAGAACCAGCCCTATGGGGGGAAAACTGTTTTTT. It encodes CASSRDRTSPMGGKLFF.

V gene TRBV27 combines with J gene TRBJ2-2, with 11 positions matching TRBD2. The germline V gene has CDR1 MNHEY and CDR2 SMNVEV (reference sequence). CDR3 size: 16 residues. Trimming took 7 bases from V and 3 from J; bases not matched to a gene: 7. CDR3 nucleotides: TGTGCCAGCAAGGGGGCTAGCGGGAGGCACACCGGGGAGCTGTTTTTT. Its protein product is CASKGASGRHTGELFF.

In this sample, this clonotype turned up a few times. The chain is built from TRBV5-1 and TRBJ2-3; 12 positions match TRBD2. The length of the CDR3 is 16 residues. The germline CDR1 and CDR2 sequences are SGHRS and YFSETQ. The ends lost 0 bases at V and 5 bases at J; junction bases unmatched: 4. CDR3 bases: TGCGCCAGCAGCTTGGTGGCGACTAGCGGGAGAGATACGCAGTATTTT. The encoded protein is CASSLVATSGRDTQYF.

The rearrangement links TRBV9 to TRBJ1-2, with a weak D call TRBD1 (5 bases). CDR3 length: 13 amino acids. V was shortened by 4 bases and J by 8 bases, with 15 bases between the two germline ends. Germline V lookup: CDR1 SGDLS, CDR2 YYNGEE. DNA for the CDR3: TGTGCCAGCAGCTTTCTTGGGGGGGGAGGCTACACCTTC. Protein: CASSFLGGGGYTF.

This clonotype came up many times. The chain recombines TRBV20-1 with TRBJ1-1; D is unresolved. Germline CDR1 and CDR2: DFQATT and SNEGSKA (reference sequence). This CDR3 region has 12 residues. V dropped 3 bases and J dropped 1 base, with 6 bases sitting between them. The CDR3 region is CSASAGNTEAFF. CDR3 nucleotide sequence: TGCAGTGCTAGTGCTGGGAACACTGAAGCTTTCTTT.